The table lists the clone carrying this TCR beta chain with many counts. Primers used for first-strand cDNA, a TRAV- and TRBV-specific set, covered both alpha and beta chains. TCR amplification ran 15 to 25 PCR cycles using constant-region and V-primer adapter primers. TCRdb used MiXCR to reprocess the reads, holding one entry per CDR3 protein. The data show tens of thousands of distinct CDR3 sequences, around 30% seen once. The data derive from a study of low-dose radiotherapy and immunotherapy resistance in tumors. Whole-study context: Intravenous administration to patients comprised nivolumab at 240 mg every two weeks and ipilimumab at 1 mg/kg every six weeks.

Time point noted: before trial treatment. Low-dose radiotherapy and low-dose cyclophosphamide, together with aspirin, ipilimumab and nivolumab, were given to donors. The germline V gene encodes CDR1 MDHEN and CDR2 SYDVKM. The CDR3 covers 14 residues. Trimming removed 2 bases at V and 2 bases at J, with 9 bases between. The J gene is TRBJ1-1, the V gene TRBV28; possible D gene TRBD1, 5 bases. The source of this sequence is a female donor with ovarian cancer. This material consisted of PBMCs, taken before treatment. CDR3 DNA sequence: TGTGCCAGCAGTTTAAGGGGTTATAACACTGAAGCTTTCTTT. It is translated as CASSLRGYNTEAFF.